This is a list of T cell receptor beta chains from one sample in a study of blood T cell repertoires in COVID-19. TCRdb's table, derived via immunoSEQ multiplex PCR, lists solely in-frame clones and lacks some. The sample shows about 5,900 clones, under 90% of them seen only once. Sequencing was done on a sample of peripheral blood. These receptors were obtained from a man in his sixties with acute or convalescent COVID-19. Both conserved end residues are part of each CDR3.

CDR3 protein: CASSTLAGGNSEQFF
CDR3 length: 15
V gene: TRBV5-1
J gene: TRBJ2-1

CDR3 protein: CAISESRGRESGYTF
CDR3 length: 15
V gene: TRBV10-3
J gene: TRBJ1-2

CDR3 protein: CASSQGSGRAFGEQFF
CDR3 length: 16
V gene: TRBV4-2
J gene: TRBJ2-1

CDR3 protein: CASKNRGLLGYGYTF
CDR3 length: 15
V gene: TRBV2
J gene: TRBJ1-2

CDR3 protein: CASSTSGTSGSSYEQYF
CDR3 length: 17
V gene: TRBV21-1
J gene: TRBJ2-7

CDR3 protein: CASSYVGGTEAFF
CDR3 length: 13
V gene: TRBV6-5
J gene: TRBJ1-1

CDR3 protein: CASSPLTGSYGYTF
CDR3 length: 14
V gene: TRBV11-2
J gene: TRBJ1-2

CDR3 protein: CASSSEMNTGELFF
CDR3 length: 14
V gene: TRBV7-9
J gene: TRBJ2-2

CDR3 protein: CASSRGQGAEKLFF
CDR3 length: 14
V gene: TRBV4-1
J gene: TRBJ1-4

CDR3 protein: CASSLPAPSSGGTDTQYF
CDR3 length: 18
V gene: TRBV5-4
J gene: TRBJ2-3

CDR3 protein: CASSQDAGLTYNEQFF
CDR3 length: 16
V gene: TRBV3-1/TRBV3-2
J gene: TRBJ2-1

CDR3 protein: CASSLGHPRSDTQYF
CDR3 length: 15
V gene: TRBV7-2
J gene: TRBJ2-3

CDR3 protein: CASSARTRGLHEQFF
CDR3 length: 15
V gene: TRBV11-2
J gene: TRBJ2-1

CDR3 protein: CASSPDTGTGGNVQYF
CDR3 length: 16
V gene: TRBV18
J gene: TRBJ2-4

CDR3 protein: CASRGASAGGITDTQYF
CDR3 length: 17
V gene: TRBV7-2
J gene: TRBJ2-3

CDR3 protein: CASSFGGNQPQHF
CDR3 length: 13
V gene: TRBV12-3/TRBV12-4
J gene: TRBJ1-5

CDR3 protein: CASRDSGRQPQHF
CDR3 length: 13
V gene: TRBV19
J gene: TRBJ1-5

CDR3 protein: CASSSSFSSGLNEQFF
CDR3 length: 16
V gene: TRBV11-1
J gene: TRBJ2-1

CDR3 protein: CASSLSDKETQYF
CDR3 length: 13
V gene: TRBV5-5
J gene: TRBJ2-5

CDR3 protein: CASSPKFRKGLGETQYF
CDR3 length: 17
V gene: TRBV14
J gene: TRBJ2-5

CDR3 protein: CASSPGQGSGNIQYF
CDR3 length: 15
V gene: TRBV18
J gene: TRBJ2-4

CDR3 protein: CASTQTGEGDTEAFF
CDR3 length: 15
V gene: TRBV30
J gene: TRBJ1-1

CDR3 protein: CASTGLAGVTGELFF
CDR3 length: 15
V gene: TRBV2
J gene: TRBJ2-2

CDR3 protein: CSVSKRIQYF
CDR3 length: 10
V gene: TRBV29-1
J gene: TRBJ2-5